The TCR beta chain under discussion was sequenced for a study of identical twins. Study-wide findings and caveats: Abundant cord blood beta clonotypes carried fewer insertions; memory repertoires showed none. Within monozygotic twins, out-of-frame TCR alpha sharing was underestimated by the models. Twin-shared out-of-frame alpha sequences were enriched for low generation probability.

About this clonotype: Its specificity is not known.

Carrying unique molecular identifiers, the cDNA also gained a universal primer site through template switching. TCRdb independently ran MiXCR on the 5' RACE reads; one entry per CDR3 protein. The data hold around 1.7 million distinct CDR3 sequences, with roughly a third observed a single time. The clonotype comes from a newborn girl in good health. The sequenced sample consisted of cord blood.

The CDR3 reads CASSSILRGRTDTQYF. The CDR3 bases are TGTGCCAGCAGCTCCATCCTCAGGGGGCGCACAGATACGCAGTATTTT. The rearrangement uses TRBV11-2 and TRBJ2-3; 8 nucleotides align to TRBD1. The CDR3 loop spans 16 amino acids. J gave up 1 base and V 4 bases, and 7 bases lay outside the gene matches. The germline CDR1 and CDR2 sequences are SGHAT and FQNNGV.